One and the same sample provided the 2 T cell receptor beta chains below, sequenced in a study of blood T cell repertoires in COVID-19. Sequencing used immunoSEQ multiplex PCR; TCRdb keeps in-frame clones, though not all of them. The sample holds approximately 150,000 clones, 75% to 90% seen once. Source material: peripheral blood. These receptors were collected from a man aged 80 or over with acute or convalescent COVID-19.

This sequence joins TRBV5-1 and TRBJ2-5; 8 nucleotides match TRBD1. V lost 0 bases to trimming and J lost 2 bases; unmatched junction nucleotides: 3. This CDR3 is built from 15 residues. Germline V gene lookup returns CDR1 SGHRS and CDR2 YFSETQ. CDR3 DNA sequence: TGCGCCAGCAGCTTGGCCGGGACAGGACAAGAGACCCAGTACTTC. Translation gives CASSLAGTGQETQYF.

The chain employs TRBV4-1 and TRBJ2-1, with D possibly matching TRBD1 (5 bases). Germline lookup yields CDR1 MGHRA and CDR2 YSYEKL. The CDR3 length is 17 residues. Deletions cut 3 bases from V and 7 bases from J, with 22 bases between. As DNA, the CDR3 is TGCGCCAGCAGCCAGAGCGAAGACAGCCCTATTCGGAATGAGCAGTTCTTC. This encodes CASSQSEDSPIRNEQFF.